Included here is one TCR beta chain sequence, with context. Under the authors' procedure: Amplification of reference gene primers provided the estimated nucleated cell counts. The assay was immunoSEQ multiplex PCR, and TCRdb's table has in-frame clones only and misses some. That table furnishes V, J and clone size, whereas the DNA furnished D and trimming. The sample carries 25,000 to 35,000 clones, over 75% recorded once. The entry originates in a study of blood T cell repertoires in COVID-19. Study overall: Both acute and convalescent COVID-19 samples were obtained from the United States, Italy and Spain. Sources were T cells, B-cell-depleted T cells, or PBMCs; the material itself was cDNA or gDNA.

The germline V gene has CDR1 SGDLS and CDR2 YYNGEE. This CDR3 has 14 residues. The V end lost 7 bases, the J end lost 5 bases, and 18 bases lay between the germline ends. The clonotype originates from a man aged 80 or over with active COVID-19. This chain uses TRBV9 with TRBJ1-2; weak D call: TRBD1 (6 bases). Sequenced material: peripheral blood. In DNA, the CDR3 is TGTGCCAGCCGCAACGCGGGGGCGGCTTATGGCTACACCTTC. It translates to CASRNAGAAYGYTF.